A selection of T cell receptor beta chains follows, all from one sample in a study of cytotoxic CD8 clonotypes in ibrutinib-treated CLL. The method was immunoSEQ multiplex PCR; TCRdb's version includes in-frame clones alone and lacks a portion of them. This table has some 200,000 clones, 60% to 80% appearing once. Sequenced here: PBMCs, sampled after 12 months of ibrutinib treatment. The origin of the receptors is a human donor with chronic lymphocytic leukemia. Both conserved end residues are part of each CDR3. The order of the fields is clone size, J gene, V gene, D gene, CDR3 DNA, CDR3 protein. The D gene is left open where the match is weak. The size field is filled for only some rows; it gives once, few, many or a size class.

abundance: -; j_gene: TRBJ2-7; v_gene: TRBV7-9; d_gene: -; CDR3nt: TGTGCCAGCAGCTTGCGGGACAGCTACGAGCAGTACTTC; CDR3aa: CASSLRDSYEQYF
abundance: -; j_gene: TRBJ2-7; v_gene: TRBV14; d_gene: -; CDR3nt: TGTGCCAGCAGCCGCGTCTCGGGTGGAGGGAGTCCTGTCTACGAGCAGTACTTC; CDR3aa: CASSRVSGGGSPVYEQYF
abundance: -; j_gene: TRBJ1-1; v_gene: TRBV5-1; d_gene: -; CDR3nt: TGCGCCAGCAGCTTGGCGGGGACCCCTGAAGCTTTCTTT; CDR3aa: CASSLAGTPEAFF
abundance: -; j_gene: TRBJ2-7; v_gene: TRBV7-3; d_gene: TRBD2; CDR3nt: TGTGCCAGCAGTTACAACGGACTAGCGGGAGCGCGCGAGCAGTACTTC; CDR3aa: CASSYNGLAGAREQYF
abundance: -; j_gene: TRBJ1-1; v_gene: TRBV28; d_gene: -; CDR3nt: TGTGCCAGCAGTTTTTCGGGAACGCGGCGCTCTGAAGCTTTCTTT; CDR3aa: CASSFSGTRRSEAFF
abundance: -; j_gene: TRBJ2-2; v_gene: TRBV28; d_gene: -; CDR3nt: TGTGCCAGCAGTTGGAAGCCCTTCTTCGCGGGGGAGCTGTTTTTT; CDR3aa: CASSWKPFFAGELFF
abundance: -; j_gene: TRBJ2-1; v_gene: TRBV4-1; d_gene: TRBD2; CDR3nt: TGCGCCAGCAGCCAAGACCCCACGCTAGCGGGGGCCAATCACAATGAGCAGTTCTTC; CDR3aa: CASSQDPTLAGANHNEQFF
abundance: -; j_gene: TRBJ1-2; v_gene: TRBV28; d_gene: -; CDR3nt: TGTGCCAGCAGTCTATACTATGGCTACACCTTC; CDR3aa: CASSLYYGYTF
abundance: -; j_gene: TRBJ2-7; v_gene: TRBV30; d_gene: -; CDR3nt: TGTGCCTGGACCCACTCTGGGAGGACGGACTCCTACGAGCAGTACTTC; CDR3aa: CAWTHSGRTDSYEQYF
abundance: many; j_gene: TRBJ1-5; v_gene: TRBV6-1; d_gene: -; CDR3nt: TGTGCCAGCAGTGACCACAGACCTGGCCAGCCCCAGCATTTT; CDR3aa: CASSDHRPGQPQHF
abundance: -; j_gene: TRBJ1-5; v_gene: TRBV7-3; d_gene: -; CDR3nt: TGTGCCAGCAGCTTAAGGGCGGCTTATAGCAATCAGCCCCAGCATTTT; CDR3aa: CASSLRAAYSNQPQHF
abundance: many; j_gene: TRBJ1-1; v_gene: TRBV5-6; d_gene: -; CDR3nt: TGTGCCAGCAGCTTGCCGTCAACACAACGCGCATTCATGAACACTGAAGCTTTCTTT; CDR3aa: CASSLPSTQRAFMNTEAFF
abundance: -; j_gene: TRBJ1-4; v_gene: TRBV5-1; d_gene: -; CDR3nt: TGCGCCAGCAGCCCCGGACTTACTAGGGCTAATGAAAAACTGTTTTTT; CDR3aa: CASSPGLTRANEKLFF
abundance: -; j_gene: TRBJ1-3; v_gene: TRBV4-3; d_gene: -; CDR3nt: TGCGCCAGCAGCCAAGATTCAGGCTCTGGAAACACCATATATTTT; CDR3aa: CASSQDSGSGNTIYF
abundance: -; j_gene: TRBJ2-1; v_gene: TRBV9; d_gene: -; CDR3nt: TGTGCCAGCAGCGTCTCTGACTACAATGAGCAGTTCTTC; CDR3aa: CASSVSDYNEQFF
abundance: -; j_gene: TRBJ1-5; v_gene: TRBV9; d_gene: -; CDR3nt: TGTGCCAGCAGCACTGGGGAGGGAGGGGGTCAGCCCCAGCATTTT; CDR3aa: CASSTGEGGGQPQHF
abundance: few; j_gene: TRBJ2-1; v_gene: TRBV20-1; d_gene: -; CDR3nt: TGCAGTGCCGCGATTCACAATGAGCAGTTCTTC; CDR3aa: CSAAIHNEQFF
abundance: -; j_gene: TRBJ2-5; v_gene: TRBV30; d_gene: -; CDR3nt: TGTGCCTGGAGTAGGGGTCAAGGGGTCGAGACCCAGTACTTC; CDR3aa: CAWSRGQGVETQYF
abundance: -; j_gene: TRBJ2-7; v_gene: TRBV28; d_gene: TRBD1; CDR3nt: TGTGCCAGCAACACCGGGACAGACGTCTCCTACGAGCAGTACTTC; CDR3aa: CASNTGTDVSYEQYF
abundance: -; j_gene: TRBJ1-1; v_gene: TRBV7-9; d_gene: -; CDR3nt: TGTGCCAGCAGCTTCCTGGGGAGTGGGGGGACTGAAGCTTTCTTT; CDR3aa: CASSFLGSGGTEAFF
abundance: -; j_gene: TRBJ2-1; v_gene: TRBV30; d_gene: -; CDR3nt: TGTGCCTGGGGGGACTCGGCCCATATCAGTGAGCAGTTCTTC; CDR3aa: CAWGDSAHISEQFF
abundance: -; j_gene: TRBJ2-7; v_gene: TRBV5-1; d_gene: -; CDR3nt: TGCGCCAGCAGCTGGGGGACACACCCTATGCTGCCCCCCTACGAGCAGTACTTC; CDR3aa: CASSWGTHPMLPPYEQYF
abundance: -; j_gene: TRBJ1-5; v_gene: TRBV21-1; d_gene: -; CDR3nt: TGTGCCAGCAGCTTCTTACGGGCCCCAGAAAATCAGCCCCAGCATTTT; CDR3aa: CASSFLRAPENQPQHF
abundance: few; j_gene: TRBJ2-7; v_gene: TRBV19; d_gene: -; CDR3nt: TGTGCCAGTAGTATAGCTCCGGCCCGGACCTACGAGCAGTACTTC; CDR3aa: CASSIAPARTYEQYF
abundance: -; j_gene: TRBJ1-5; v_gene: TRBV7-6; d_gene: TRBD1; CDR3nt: TGTGCCAGCAGCGTTGGGACAGGGAGTAATCAGCCCCAGCATTTT; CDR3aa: CASSVGTGSNQPQHF
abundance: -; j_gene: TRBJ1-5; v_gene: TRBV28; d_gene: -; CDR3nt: TGTGCCAGCACCGGCCGGCAGGGATTTGAGCCCCAGCATTTT; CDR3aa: CASTGRQGFEPQHF
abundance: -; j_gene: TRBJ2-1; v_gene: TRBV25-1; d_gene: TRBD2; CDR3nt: TGTGCCAGCAGTCTGGCGGGAGGCCACTCAAGGGAGTTCTTC; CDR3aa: CASSLAGGHSREFF
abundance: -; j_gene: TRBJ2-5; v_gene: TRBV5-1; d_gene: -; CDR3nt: TGCGCCAGCAGCTTGGGAGGGTCAGAGACCCAGTACTTC; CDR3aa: CASSLGGSETQYF
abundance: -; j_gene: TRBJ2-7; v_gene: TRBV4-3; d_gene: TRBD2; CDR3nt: TGCGCCAGCAGCCAAGATCTCGGGAGGAGCTACGAGCAGTACTTC; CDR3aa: CASSQDLGRSYEQYF
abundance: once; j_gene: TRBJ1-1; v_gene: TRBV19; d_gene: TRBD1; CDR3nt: TGTGCCAGTAGTATTCATTGGGGACAGAGGAACACTGAAGCTTTCTTT; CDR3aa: CASSIHWGQRNTEAFF
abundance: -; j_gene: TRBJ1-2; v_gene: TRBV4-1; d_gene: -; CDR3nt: TGCGCCAGCAGCCAACCGGTAGCTAACTATGGCTACACCTTC; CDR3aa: CASSQPVANYGYTF
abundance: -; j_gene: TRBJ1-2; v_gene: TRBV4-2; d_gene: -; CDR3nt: TGTGCCAGCAGCCAAGTGCGGGGGGTGGAGGGCTACACCTTC; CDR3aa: CASSQVRGVEGYTF
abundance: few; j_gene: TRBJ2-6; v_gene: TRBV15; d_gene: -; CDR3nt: TGTGCCACCAGCAGAGTAGGTGGGGCCAACGTCCTGACTTTC; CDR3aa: CATSRVGGANVLTF
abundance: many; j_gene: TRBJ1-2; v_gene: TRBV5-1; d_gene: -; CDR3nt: TGCGCCAGCAGCCTACAGGGAGGGAGGTATGGCTACACCTTC; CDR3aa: CASSLQGGRYGYTF
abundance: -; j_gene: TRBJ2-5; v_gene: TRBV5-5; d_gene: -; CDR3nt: TGTGCCAGCAGCCTTCTGGGGGGCCGAGAGACCCAGTACTTC; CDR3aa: CASSLLGGRETQYF
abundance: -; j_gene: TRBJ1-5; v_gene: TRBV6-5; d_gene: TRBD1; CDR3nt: TGTGCCAGCAGCGACCGGGACAGGGGTCAGCCCCAGCATTTT; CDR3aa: CASSDRDRGQPQHF
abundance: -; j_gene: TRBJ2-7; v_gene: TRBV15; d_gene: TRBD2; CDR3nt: TGTGCCACCAGCAGAGAGGGTAGCGGGAGAATCCTCTACGAGCAGTACTTC; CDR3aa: CATSREGSGRILYEQYF
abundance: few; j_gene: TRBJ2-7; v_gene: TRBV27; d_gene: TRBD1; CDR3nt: TGTGCCAGCAGTTTATCGGGACAGGGGGCGGTTTACGAGCAGTACTTC; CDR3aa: CASSLSGQGAVYEQYF
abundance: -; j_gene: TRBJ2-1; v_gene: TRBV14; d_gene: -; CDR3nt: TGTGCCAGCAGCCCCCGAGCCTCTAGCGTGGGGAGGCAGTTCTTC; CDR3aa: CASSPRASSVGRQFF
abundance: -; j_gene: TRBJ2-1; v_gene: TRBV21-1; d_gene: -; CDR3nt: TGTGCCAGCACCTCGACTAGCTCACCAGAAATCTCCTACAATGAGCAGTTCTTC; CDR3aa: CASTSTSSPEISYNEQFF
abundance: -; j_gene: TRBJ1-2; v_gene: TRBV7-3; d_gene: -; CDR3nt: TGTGCCAGCAGCCCAACAGGAAACTATGGCTACACCTTC; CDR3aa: CASSPTGNYGYTF
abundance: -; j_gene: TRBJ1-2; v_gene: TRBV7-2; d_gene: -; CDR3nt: TGTGCCAGCAGCTTATCGGTTCGGGGAAGTGACTATGGCTACACCTTC; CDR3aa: CASSLSVRGSDYGYTF
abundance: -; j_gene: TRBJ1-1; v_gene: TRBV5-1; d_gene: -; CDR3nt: TGCGCCAGCAGCTTGGGGCGGCTTGGGGGGAACACTGAAGCTTTCTTT; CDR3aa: CASSLGRLGGNTEAFF
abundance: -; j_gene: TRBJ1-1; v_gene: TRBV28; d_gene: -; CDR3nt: TGTGCCAGCAGTTTAGAAACAGGTGAAGCTTTCTTT; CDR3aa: CASSLETGEAFF
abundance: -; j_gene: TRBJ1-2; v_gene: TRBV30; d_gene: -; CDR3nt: TGTGCCGGAAAGCTCCGGACGGGGACTAACTATGGCTACACCTTC; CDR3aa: CAGKLRTGTNYGYTF
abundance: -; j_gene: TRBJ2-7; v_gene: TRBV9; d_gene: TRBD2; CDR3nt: TGTGCCAGCAGCCCCTCCGGGGTTCCTAGCGGGAGGGCCTACGAGCAGTACTTC; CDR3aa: CASSPSGVPSGRAYEQYF
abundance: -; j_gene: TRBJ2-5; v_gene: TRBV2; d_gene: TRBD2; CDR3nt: TGTGCCAGCAGTCCCGGGACTAGCGGGAGTTCTGCCCAGTACTTC; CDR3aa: CASSPGTSGSSAQYF
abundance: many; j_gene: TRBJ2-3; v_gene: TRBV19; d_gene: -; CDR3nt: TGTGCCAGTAGTATAGCAAGTCGCACAGATACGCAGTATTTT; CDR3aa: CASSIASRTDTQYF